The 9 T cell receptor beta chains in this list originate from one sample, sequenced in a study of cytomegalovirus exposure and HLA in healthy donors. PCR used 60 Vbeta primers and 13 Jbeta primers. Profiled with immunoSEQ multiplex PCR; TCRdb holds only in-frame clones, not every one. The sample lists 150,000 or so clones, approximately 73% occurring once. Input material: PBMCs. These receptors were collected from a woman between 18 and 30 years old in good health and CMV-seronegative.

This clone has more than one count but fewer than ten. The V and J genes are TRBV10-3 and TRBJ2-4; TRBD2 matches 11 bases. The CDR3 sequence is 18 residues long. With 2 bases clipped from V and 2 bases from J, the junction kept 8 bases outside the gene matches. Germline V lookup: CDR1 ENHRY, CDR2 SYGVKD. CDR3 in DNA: TGTGCCATCAGTGAGAAGACTAGCGGGAAAAGCTCCAAAAACATTCAGTACTTC. Protein sequence: CAISEKTSGKSSKNIQYF.

The CDR3 DNA is TGTGCCAGCAGCCTAGGACTAGCCTCCGCCACAGATACGCAGTATTTT. It is translated as CASSLGLASATDTQYF. J is TRBJ2-3 and V is TRBV14; 8 bases match TRBD2. The CDR3 length is 16 residues. V trimming: 4 bases; J trimming: 2 bases; junction bases outside the gene matches: 8. Germline CDR1 and CDR2: SGHDN and FVKESK.

The count of this clone is one. This CDR3 is CASSLGRGNQPQHF. The CDR3 DNA follows: TGTGCCAGCAGCTTAGGAAGGGGTAATCAGCCCCAGCATTTT. The chain combines TRBV7-9 with TRBJ1-5, with a weak D call TRBD1 (5 bases). This CDR3 has 14 residues. The germline V gene has CDR1 SEHNR and CDR2 FQNEAQ (reference sequence). V gave up 1 base and J gave up 4 bases, with 8 bases separating them.

The chain uses TRBV5-1 and TRBJ1-1; 7 bases map to TRBD1. V was pared by 5 bases and J by 4 bases, with 8 bases of the junction left unmatched. This CDR3 has 14 residues. The germline gives CDR1 SGHRS, CDR2 YFSETQ. CDR3 in DNA: TGCGCCAGCAGTTACGGGACAGTTCTCACTGAAGCTTTCTTT. Residues: CASSYGTVLTEAFF.

The J gene is TRBJ1-6, the V gene TRBV7-8; D ambiguous. CDR3 length equals 18 residues. Trimming pared 0 bases from V and 0 bases from J, leaving 12 bases between. Germline CDR1 reads SGHVS; CDR2 reads FQNEAQ. The chain's CDR3 is CASSLAPVGGSYNSPLHF. CDR3 sequence (DNA): TGTGCCAGCAGCTTAGCCCCCGTAGGAGGCTCCTATAATTCACCCCTCCACTTT.

This chain links TRBV5-1 with TRBJ1-4; D is uncertain. Germline V gene data show CDR1 as SGHRS and CDR2 as YFSETQ. V dropped 3 bases and J dropped 3 bases, with 9 bases sitting between them. The CDR3 runs 14 residues. The DNA of the CDR3 is TGCGCCAGCAGCTCGGGTCTGGCTAATGAAAAACTGTTTTTT. Translated, it gives CASSSGLANEKLFF.

V usage is TRBV7-9 and J usage is TRBJ2-3, with 9 nucleotides matching TRBD1. V lost 5 bases to trimming and J lost 3 bases; unmatched junction nucleotides: 9. The CDR3 loop spans 16 amino acids. Germline CDR1 and CDR2: SEHNR and FQNEAQ (reference sequence). This CDR3 reads CASSRSGTGRTDTQYF. The CDR3, as DNA: TGTGCCAGCAGCAGATCCGGGACAGGGAGGACAGATACGCAGTATTTT.

This chain joins TRBV5-1 and TRBJ1-1; TRBD1 aligns across 8 bases. V shed 4 bases, J shed 8 bases, and the junction held 4 bases outside the gene matches. Germline V gene data show CDR1 as SGHRS and CDR2 as YFSETQ. This CDR3 is built from 12 residues. The CDR3 coding sequence is TGCGCCAGCAGCCACGGGACAGGAGAAGCTTTCTTT. Translated, it gives CASSHGTGEAFF.

This chain joins TRBV7-8 and TRBJ2-1; 7 nucleotides agree with TRBD2. Germline-derived CDR1 and CDR2 are SGHVS and FQNEAQ. The V segment lost 5 bases and the J segment 7 bases; nucleotides outside the gene matches: 8. The CDR3 extends over 14 amino acids. The CDR3 spells CASSPRGRDNEQFF. The CDR3 coding sequence is TGTGCCAGCAGCCCCCGGGGGAGGGATAATGAGCAGTTCTTC.